This passage covers 17 T cell receptor beta chains from one sample sequenced in a study of blood T cell repertoires in COVID-19. Repertoires were generated with immunoSEQ multiplex PCR, while TCRdb's copy carries only in-frame clones and drops some. The sample records 250,000 to 300,000 clones, about nine tenths being singletons. What was sequenced was peripheral blood. These receptor sequences come from a woman aged 45-59 years who had recovered from COVID-19.

The V call is TRBV11-2, the J call TRBJ2-7; maybe TRBD1 (6 bases). Germline assignment: CDR1 SGHAT and CDR2 FQNNGV. V was cut by 6 bases and J by 1 base, with 13 bases left in between. This CDR3 region has 14 residues. The CDR3 loop reads CASRRVTGSYEQYF. Written as DNA, the CDR3 is TGTGCCAGCAGAAGAGTCACAGGGTCCTACGAGCAGTACTTC.

The rearrangement uses TRBV3-1 (or the pseudogene TRBV3-2) and TRBJ2-7; perhaps TRBD2 as D (7 bases). V lost 4 bases to trimming and J lost 5 bases, with 24 bases between them. Germline values: CDR1 LGHDT, CDR2 YNNKEL (reference sequence). The CDR3 is 17 amino acids. The DNA of the CDR3 is TGTGCCAGCAGCCCCAGATGGGAGGGGGGCCTACTCAACGAGCAGTACTTC. It specifies CASSPRWEGGLLNEQYF.

The CDR3 DNA sequence: TGTGCCAGCAGCTTAGCGAGGCTAGCGGGGGGCGAGGAGCAGTTCTTC. The encoded protein is CASSLARLAGGEEQFF. J is TRBJ2-1 and V is TRBV11-1; 11 positions match TRBD2. The CDR3 is made up of 16 amino acids. Germline V gives CDR1 SGHAT, CDR2 FQDESV (reference sequence). V shed 0 bases, J shed 10 bases, and the junction held 8 bases outside the gene matches.

Note on this clone: At one end the junction does not follow the germline gene, possibly because of a read error. This sequence joins TRBV6-5 and TRBJ2-7; D is unresolved. Germline V CDR1 and CDR2: MNHEY, SVGAGI. The CDR3 is 13 residues long. CDR3 bases: TGTGCCAGCAGCCCCAGTCGTGCCCCGGGTCGCCGCTTC. Its translation: CASSPSRAPGRRF.

The genes are TRBV14 and TRBJ2-3; 9 nucleotides agree with TRBD1. The CDR3 contains 16 residues. Looked up from germline, CDR1 is SGHDN and CDR2 is FVKESK. V gave up 1 base and J gave up 3 bases; unmatched junction bases: 5. The CDR3 region is CASSQVGTGPTDTQYF. CDR3 DNA: TGTGCCAGCAGCCAAGTCGGGACAGGGCCTACAGATACGCAGTATTTT.

In DNA, the CDR3 is TGTGCCAGCAGTTTCTGGGGGGAGGGCACTGAAGCTTTCTTT. Residues: CASSFWGEGTEAFF. V usage is TRBV27 and J usage is TRBJ1-1; TRBD1 might be the D (5 bases). Deletions cut 3 bases from V and 4 bases from J, with 12 bases between. CDR3 length: 14 residues. Germline V lookup: CDR1 MNHEY, CDR2 SMNVEV (reference sequence).

The genes are TRBV9 and TRBJ2-1; TRBD2 agrees at 9 bases. Germline CDR1 SGDLS, CDR2 YYNGEE. J lost 7 bases, V lost 2 bases, and 4 bases had no gene match. This CDR3 is 14 amino acids long. The CDR3 DNA reads as TGTGCCAGCAGCGTTAGCGGGAGTAGGAATGAGCAGTTCTTC. Protein: CASSVSGSRNEQFF.

V is TRBV2 and J is TRBJ1-3; D call uncertain. Trimming pared 6 bases from V and 0 bases from J, leaving 12 bases between. Germline V gene data show CDR1 as SNHLY and CDR2 as FYNNEI. The CDR3 consists of 15 residues. CDR3 loop: CASRPSGLSGNTIYF. Here the CDR3 DNA reads TGTGCCAGCAGACCAAGTGGGCTCTCTGGAAACACCATATATTTT.

The CDR3 DNA is TGTGCCAGCAGCTTGTACAGGGAACCCGGGGAGCTGTTTTTT. Translation gives CASSLYREPGELFF. The V call is TRBV5-4, the J call TRBJ2-2; possible D gene TRBD1, 6 bases. This CDR3 has 14 amino acids. Germline assignment: CDR1 SGHNT and CDR2 YYREEE (reference sequence). V lost 1 base to trimming and J lost 6 bases, with 10 bases between them.

This clone was seen a few times. This chain links TRBV7-2 with TRBJ2-1; 8 bases agree with TRBD2. The CDR3 sequence is 16 residues long. The germline gives CDR1 SGHTA, CDR2 FQGNSA. After removal of 2 bases from V and 7 bases from J, the junction contained 10 bases not matched to a gene. CDR3 protein: CASSLSPAGVKNEQFF. CDR3 nucleotides: TGTGCCAGCAGCTTAAGCCCAGCGGGAGTAAAGAATGAGCAGTTCTTC.

The chain joins TRBV19 to TRBJ2-6; D ambiguous. The ends were cut back, 7 bases at V and 3 bases at J, with 10 bases in the middle. Looked up from germline, CDR1 is LNHDA and CDR2 is SQIVND (reference sequence). This CDR3 contains 14 residues. The CDR3 region is CASNLAYGANVLTF. The CDR3 nucleotides are TGTGCCAGTAATTTGGCTTATGGGGCCAACGTCCTGACTTTC.

The V and J genes are TRBV10-3 and TRBJ1-2; 9 nucleotides match TRBD1. The ends lost 6 bases at V and 6 bases at J; junction bases unmatched: 8. This CDR3 comprises 14 residues. Germline values: CDR1 ENHRY, CDR2 SYGVKD. The DNA for the CDR3 is TGTGCCATCAGAGACAGGGGGGTTAAGGATGGCTACACCTTC. This encodes CAIRDRGVKDGYTF.

The chain employs TRBV7-6 and TRBJ2-1; 14 nucleotides line up with TRBD2. The V gene's germline CDR1 is SGHVS and CDR2 FNYEAQ. J was trimmed by 5 bases and V by 2 bases; bases with no gene match: 14. The CDR3 is 20 residues long. The CDR3 DNA is TGTGCCAGCAGCTTAAGAGGACTAGCGGGGGGACCCAAGAAAAACAATGAGCAGTTCTTC. Amino acids: CASSLRGLAGGPKKNNEQFF.

This CDR3 is CASRSGSRGYTF. CDR3 DNA: TGTGCCAGCAGGTCAGGGTCTAGAGGCTACACCTTC. The V call is TRBV6-5, the J call TRBJ1-2; TRBD1 might be the D (5 bases). Trimming cost V 6 bases and J 8 bases, with 13 bases left between them. The length of the CDR3 is 12 residues. Germline assignment: CDR1 MNHEY and CDR2 SVGAGI.

This clone appeared a few times. The chain joins TRBV20-1 to TRBJ1-2; TRBD1 might be the D (5 bases). Germline V gene sequence: CDR1 DFQATT, CDR2 SNEGSKA (reference sequence). The V gene lost 3 bases and the J gene lost 4 bases, with 18 bases spanning the gap. The CDR3 has 15 amino acids. CDR3 in DNA: TGCAGTGCTAGTTCCCAACGCGGGGCGACCTATGGCTACACCTTC. It codes for CSASSQRGATYGYTF.

The rearrangement links TRBV5-1 to TRBJ2-3; 7 bases are shared with TRBD1. The CDR3 runs to 14 residues. V lost 5 bases and J lost 5; bases outside the gene matches: 8. The germline CDR1 and CDR2 sequences are SGHRS and YFSETQ. In DNA form, the CDR3 reads TGCGCCAGCAGATACGACAGGGCAGGAGATACGCAGTATTTT. It is translated as CASRYDRAGDTQYF.

The V call is TRBV2, the J call TRBJ2-7, with D possibly being TRBD1 (6 bases). Trimming took 6 bases from V and 3 from J, leaving 9 bases between them. This CDR3 region has 12 residues. Germline loops: CDR1 SNHLY, CDR2 FYNNEI. The CDR3 sequence: CASSGQHYEQYF. CDR3 nucleotide sequence: TGTGCCAGCAGCGGACAGCACTACGAGCAGTACTTC.